This TCR beta chain is from a study of T cells expressing NK-cell markers. The CDR3 consists of 13 residues. TCRdb processed the 5' RACE reads again and assigns one entry to each CDR3 protein, with no DNA. The sample spans 350,000 to 500,000 distinct CDR3 sequences; the ten largest clones claim about 7.1%. V is TRBV12-3 or TRBV12-4 and J is TRBJ1-1. The sequence derives from a woman aged 18 to 75 in good health. Sequenced sample: blood T cells: a sorted CD56 or NKG2C T cell subset, CD4+ or CD8+ T cells, or bulk PBMC T cells (not recorded which). The CDR3 spells CASSQRVVPEAFF.